The next 18 T cell receptor beta chains were all read from a single sample in a study of blood T cell repertoires in COVID-19. The assay was immunoSEQ multiplex PCR, and TCRdb's table has in-frame clones only and misses some. The profile shows fewer than 200,000 clones, roughly 90% of them singletons. The specimen was PBMCs or T cells enriched from blood (not recorded which). The receptors here all came from a human donor with acute COVID-19. The donor label of this sample is uncertain.

About this clone itself: At the DNA level, this CDR3 is encoded by other sequences in the same sample as well. The rearrangement uses TRBV10-3 and TRBJ2-3; 9 nucleotides match TRBD1. With V trimmed by 5 bases and J by 4 bases, 4 bases remained unmatched. In germline, CDR1 is ENHRY, CDR2 SYGVKD. The CDR3 totals 14 residues. Here the CDR3 DNA reads TGTGCCATCAGTCCGGGACAGGGTGCAGATACGCAGTATTTT. It translates to CAISPGQGADTQYF.

The V and J genes are TRBV19 and TRBJ2-7; D uncertain. The ends were cut back, 9 bases at V and 2 bases at J, with 11 bases in the middle. Per the germline V gene, CDR1 is LNHDA and CDR2 is SQIVND (reference sequence). The CDR3 sequence is 12 residues long. The CDR3 region is CASSVGAYEQYF. In DNA, the CDR3 is TGTGCCAGCAGCGTAGGAGCCTACGAGCAGTACTTC.

CDR3 DNA: TGTGCCAGCAGCCAAGACCGGGGGGCCTTGGCTTTCTTT. Its translation: CASSQDRGALAFF. This sequence joins TRBV14 and TRBJ1-1; weak D call: TRBD1 (6 bases). From germline, CDR1 is SGHDN and CDR2 FVKESK. This CDR3 contains 13 residues. Deletions cut 0 bases from V and 11 bases from J, with 13 bases between.

This chain connects TRBV19 to TRBJ1-2, with TRBD1 matching 8 bases. The ends lost 3 bases at V and 8 bases at J; junction bases unmatched: 8. Germline CDR1 is LNHDA and CDR2 is SQIVND (reference sequence). The CDR3 extends over 14 amino acids. CDR3 coding DNA: TGTGCCAGTAGTATGACCCGGACAGGGAGAGGCTACACCTTC. Its translation: CASSMTRTGRGYTF.

V is TRBV7-2 and J is TRBJ2-5; TRBD1 matches 10 bases. The CDR3 covers 15 residues. CDR1 is SGHTA, CDR2 FQGNSA, per germline. V trimming: 1 base; J trimming: 3 bases; junction bases outside the gene matches: 2. The DNA for the CDR3 is TGTGCCAGCAGCTTAGGGGGGACAGGGGAAGAGACCCAGTACTTC. Its translation: CASSLGGTGEETQYF.

The chain couples TRBV19 to TRBJ2-3, with TRBD1 as a possible D gene (7 bases). The CDR3 has 16 residues. The germline V gene encodes CDR1 LNHDA and CDR2 SQIVND (reference sequence). Trimming removed 6 bases from V and 0 bases from J, with 16 bases in between. The CDR3 loop is CASSLFQGGSTDTQYF. The DNA of the CDR3 is TGTGCCAGTAGCCTCTTCCAGGGGGGAAGCACAGATACGCAGTATTTT. Full variable domain (outside the CDR3, taken from reference TRBV19 and TRBJ2-3): DGGITQSPKYLFRKEGQNVTLSCEQNLNHDAMYWYRQDPGQGLRLIYYSQIVNDFQKGDIAEGYSVSREKKESFPLTVTSAQKNPTAFYLCASSLFQGGSTDTQYFGPGTRLTVL.

The gene calls are TRBV13 and TRBJ1-1; D remains unclear. CDR3 length: 15 residues. V lost 5 bases and J lost 1, with 14 bases in between. From germline, CDR1 is PRHDT and CDR2 FYEKMQ (reference sequence). The CDR3 nucleotides are TGTGCCAGCAGCCTCGGCCCAGGAGGGAACACTGAAGCTTTCTTT. Protein product: CASSLGPGGNTEAFF.

The table lists this clone with a count of one. This chain connects TRBV6-5 to TRBJ2-5; 7 bases line up with TRBD2. V trimming: 8 bases; J trimming: 4 bases; junction bases outside the gene matches: 4. The CDR3 has 12 amino acids. CDR1 and CDR2 (germline): MNHEY, SVGAGI. The CDR3 region has the DNA TGTGCCAGCCGCAGGGAGGGAGAGACCCAGTACTTC. This sequence encodes CASRREGETQYF.

The chain has TRBV18 and TRBJ1-4, with a tentative D call TRBD1 (6 bases). The germline CDR1 and CDR2 sequences are KGHSH and LQKENI. This CDR3 is 15 amino acids long. Trimming took off 3 bases at V and 3 bases at J, with 11 bases between the two ends. In DNA, the CDR3 is TGTGCCAGCTCACCCGCGGACAGTTCTAATGAAAAACTGTTTTTT. Translation gives CASSPADSSNEKLFF.

The chain links TRBV9 to TRBJ1-1; D not resolved. The CDR3 is 14 amino acids. Germline V CDR1 and CDR2: SGDLS, YYNGEE. Trimming pared 6 bases from V and 0 bases from J, leaving 12 bases between. The CDR3 is CASNAGYMNTEAFF. The CDR3 bases are TGTGCCAGCAACGCAGGATACATGAACACTGAAGCTTTCTTT.

The chain couples TRBV28 to TRBJ1-3, with D maybe TRBD1 (6 bases). This CDR3 has 16 amino acids. With 6 bases removed from V and 4 bases from J, the gap between germline ends came to 19 bases. Germline CDR1 MDHEN, CDR2 SYDVKM. CDR3 residues: CASSPYLTGFGNTIYF. The CDR3 DNA is TGTGCCAGCAGCCCCTACCTAACAGGGTTCGGAAACACCATATATTTT. The full variable domain, rest sourced from reference TRBV28 and TRBJ1-3, is DVKVTQSSRYLVKRTGEKVFLECVQDMDHENMFWYRQDPGLGLRLIYFSYDVKMKEKGDIPEGYSVSREKKERFSLILESASTNQTSMYLCASSPYLTGFGNTIYFGEGSWLTVV.

The chain combines TRBV4-1 with TRBJ2-7; 9 bases align to TRBD1. CDR1 and CDR2 from the germline V gene are MGHRA and YSYEKL. V was pared by 0 bases and J by 3 bases, with 6 bases of the junction left unmatched. The CDR3 consists of 16 residues. The CDR3 sequence: CASSQDPTGGGYEQYF. CDR3 DNA: TGCGCCAGCAGCCAAGATCCGACAGGGGGGGGCTACGAGCAGTACTTC.

The chain uses TRBV30 and TRBJ1-1; the D gene is possibly TRBD1 (6 bases). V was cut by 2 bases and J by 5 bases, with 12 bases left in between. The CDR3 loop spans 13 amino acids. Germline CDR1 and CDR2: GTSNPN and SVGIG (reference sequence). Here the CDR3 reads CAWSSGVRTEAFF. The DNA for the CDR3 is TGTGCCTGGAGTTCAGGGGTGAGGACTGAAGCTTTCTTT.

The genes are TRBV6-5 and TRBJ1-3; D is ambiguous. Looked up from germline, CDR1 is MNHEY and CDR2 is SVGAGI. This CDR3 contains 16 residues. V dropped 0 bases and J dropped 2 bases, with 11 bases sitting between them. CDR3 residues: CASSYSVNGAGNTIYF. The CDR3 DNA is TGTGCCAGCAGTTACTCGGTCAACGGTGCTGGAAACACCATATATTTT.

In this sample, this clone turned up once. This sample includes further DNA sequences coding for the same CDR3. The chain joins TRBV13 to TRBJ1-6, with 9 positions matching TRBD1. The V segment lost 1 base and the J segment 4 bases; nucleotides outside the gene matches: 2. The CDR3 runs to 16 residues. Germline lookup yields CDR1 PRHDT and CDR2 FYEKMQ (reference sequence). CDR3 bases: TGTGCCAGCAGCTTAGCACAGGGGGCTTATAATTCACCCCTCCACTTT. Translating it yields CASSLAQGAYNSPLHF.

The chain links TRBV29-1 to TRBJ1-1, with D hard to call. Trimming took off 1 base at V and 1 base at J, with 7 bases between the two ends. Germline V lookup: CDR1 SQVTM, CDR2 ANQGSEA. The CDR3 is 13 amino acids. This chain's CDR3 is CSVEVQRNTEAFF. The CDR3 DNA is TGCAGCGTTGAAGTACAGAGGAACACTGAAGCTTTCTTT.

J is TRBJ1-1 and V is TRBV27, with TRBD1 matching 7 bases. The V and J ends lost 7 bases and 1 base, in that order; junction bases with no gene match: 3. There are 13 residues in the CDR3. CDR1 and CDR2 from the germline V gene are MNHEY and SMNVEV (reference sequence). CDR3 sequence (DNA): TGTGCCAGCATTCAGGGGGGGAACACTGAAGCTTTCTTT. It translates to CASIQGGNTEAFF.

The rearrangement uses TRBV6-1 and TRBJ1-4; possibly TRBD1 for D (5 bases). This CDR3 contains 13 residues. V was shortened by 2 bases and J by 8 bases, with 9 bases between the two germline ends. Germline values: CDR1 MNHNS, CDR2 SASEGT. The CDR3 DNA reads TGTGCCAGCAGTGAAAGGGGTTTAGAAAAACTGTTTTTT. This encodes CASSERGLEKLFF.